Listed below are T cell receptor beta chains from one sample, sequenced in a study of blood T cells in healthy people across ages. MiXCR, run by TCRdb on the 5' RACE reads, gives a single entry per CDR3 protein. The table records under 800,000 distinct CDR3 sequences, roughly two fifths of them present only once. The specimen was blood. These receptors were taken from a woman aged 60-75 years in good health. CDR3s include the opening cysteine and the closing phenylalanine or tryptophan. Each record gives: clone size, CDR3 length, J gene, V gene, D gene, CDR3 DNA, CDR3 protein. D genes are given only for firm matches. Clone size appears in some rows only: once, few, many, or a class for an expanded clone.

many | 15 | TRBJ1-1 | TRBV15 | . | TGTGCCACCAGCAGAGTTAAACAGGGGAACACTGAAGCTTTCTTT | CATSRVKQGNTEAFF
few | 15 | TRBJ2-3 | TRBV7-2 | TRBD2 | TGTGCCAGCAGCTATAGCGGGAGCAGCACAGATACGCAGTATTTT | CASSYSGSSTDTQYF
few | 14 | TRBJ2-1 | TRBV11-2 | . | TGTGCCAGCAGCTTAGATCAACAGAACAATGAGCAGTTCTTC | CASSLDQQNNEQFF
. | 14 | TRBJ2-3 | TRBV4-3 | . | TGCGCCAGCAACCGAGAGGCCCTCACAGATACGCAGTATTTT | CASNREALTDTQYF
few | 16 | TRBJ2-7 | TRBV7-9 | . | TGTGCCAGCAGCCCATCGGCCCTACTAGCTCAGTACGAGCAGTACTTC | CASSPSALLAQYEQYF
. | 12 | TRBJ1-5 | TRBV7-9 | . | TGTGCCAGCAGCTTCTACTTGGAGCCCCAGCATTTT | CASSFYLEPQHF
few | 14 | TRBJ2-5 | TRBV5-1 | . | TGCGCCAGCAGCTTGGAGGCACGAGGGGAGACCCAGTACTTC | CASSLEARGETQYF
. | 14 | TRBJ2-3 | TRBV5-1 | . | TGCGCCAGCAGCGCGGAGGGGTCCCCAGATACGCAGTATTTT | CASSAEGSPDTQYF
. | 16 | TRBJ1-4 | TRBV28 | . | TGTGCCAGCAGCAGGACCGCCCTAGCAACTAATGAAAAACTGTTTTTT | CASSRTALATNEKLFF
. | 13 | TRBJ2-7 | TRBV24-1 | . | TGTGCCACCAGTGACTATCTAGGGTGGGAGCAGTACTTC | CATSDYLGWEQYF
few | 15 | TRBJ2-7 | TRBV7-4 | . | TGTGCCAGCAGCAATCCCCGTGGACAGACCTACGAGCAGTACTTC | CASSNPRGQTYEQYF